The T cell receptor beta chain under discussion was sequenced for a study of blood T cell repertoires in COVID-19. Study details: Researchers got acute and convalescent COVID-19 samples from the United States, Italy and Spain. The cDNA or gDNA used as material had been derived from T cells, B-cell-depleted T cells, or PBMCs.

Study processing details: It was from reference gene primer amplification that nucleated cell counts were estimated. Method: immunoSEQ multiplex PCR; TCRdb's copy keeps in-frame clones and lacks some. V, J and clone size derive from that table, while D and trimming were established from the DNA sequence. The sample records 100,000 to 150,000 clones, more than 60% being singletons. Sequences were obtained from peripheral blood. The TCR comes from a woman in her 70s with acute or convalescent COVID-19.

The CDR3 coding sequence is TGTGCCAGCAGTGAAACTAGGGTGGGGACTGAAGCTTTCTTT. Encoded protein: CASSETRVGTEAFF. The chain couples TRBV6-1 to TRBJ1-1; D unclear. The V end was cut by 2 bases, the J end by 5 bases, with 12 bases between. Germline CDR1 and CDR2: MNHNS and SASEGT. The CDR3 has 14 residues.